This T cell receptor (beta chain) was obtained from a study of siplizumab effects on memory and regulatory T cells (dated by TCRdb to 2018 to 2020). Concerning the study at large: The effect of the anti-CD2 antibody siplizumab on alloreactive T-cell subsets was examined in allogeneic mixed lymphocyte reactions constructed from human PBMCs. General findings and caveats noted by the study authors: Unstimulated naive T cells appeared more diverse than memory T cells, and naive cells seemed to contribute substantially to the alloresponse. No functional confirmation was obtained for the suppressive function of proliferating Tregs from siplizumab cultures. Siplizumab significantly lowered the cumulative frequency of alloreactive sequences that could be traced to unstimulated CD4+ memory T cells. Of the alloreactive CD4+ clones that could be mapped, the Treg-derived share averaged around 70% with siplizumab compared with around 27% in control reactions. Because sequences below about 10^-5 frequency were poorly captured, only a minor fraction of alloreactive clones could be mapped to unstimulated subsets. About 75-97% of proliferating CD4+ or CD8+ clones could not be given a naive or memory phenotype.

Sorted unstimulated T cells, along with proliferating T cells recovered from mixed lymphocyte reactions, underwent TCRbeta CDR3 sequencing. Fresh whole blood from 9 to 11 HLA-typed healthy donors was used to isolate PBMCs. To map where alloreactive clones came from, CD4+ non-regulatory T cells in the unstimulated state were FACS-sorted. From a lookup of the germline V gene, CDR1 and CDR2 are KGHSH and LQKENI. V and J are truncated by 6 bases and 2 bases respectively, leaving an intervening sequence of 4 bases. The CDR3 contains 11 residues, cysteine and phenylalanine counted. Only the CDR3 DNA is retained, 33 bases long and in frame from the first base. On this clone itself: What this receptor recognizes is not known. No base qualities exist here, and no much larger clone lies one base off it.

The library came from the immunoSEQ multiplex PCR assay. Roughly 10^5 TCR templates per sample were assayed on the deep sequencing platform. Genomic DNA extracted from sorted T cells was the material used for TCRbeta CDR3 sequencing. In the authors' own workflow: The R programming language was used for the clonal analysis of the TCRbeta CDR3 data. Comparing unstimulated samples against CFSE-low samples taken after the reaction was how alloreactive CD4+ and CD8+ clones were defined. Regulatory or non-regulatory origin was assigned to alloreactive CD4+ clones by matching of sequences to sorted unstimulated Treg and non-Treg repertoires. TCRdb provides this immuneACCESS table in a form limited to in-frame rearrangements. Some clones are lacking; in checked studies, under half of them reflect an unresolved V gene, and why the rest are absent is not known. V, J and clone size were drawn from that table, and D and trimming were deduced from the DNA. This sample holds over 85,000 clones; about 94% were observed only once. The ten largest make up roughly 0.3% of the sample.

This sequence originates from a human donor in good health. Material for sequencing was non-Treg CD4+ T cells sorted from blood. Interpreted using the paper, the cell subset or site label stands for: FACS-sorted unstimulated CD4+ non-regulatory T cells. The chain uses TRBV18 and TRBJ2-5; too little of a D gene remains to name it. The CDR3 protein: CASSEQETQYF. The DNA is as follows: TGTGCCAGCTCGGAACAAGAGACCCAGTACTTC.